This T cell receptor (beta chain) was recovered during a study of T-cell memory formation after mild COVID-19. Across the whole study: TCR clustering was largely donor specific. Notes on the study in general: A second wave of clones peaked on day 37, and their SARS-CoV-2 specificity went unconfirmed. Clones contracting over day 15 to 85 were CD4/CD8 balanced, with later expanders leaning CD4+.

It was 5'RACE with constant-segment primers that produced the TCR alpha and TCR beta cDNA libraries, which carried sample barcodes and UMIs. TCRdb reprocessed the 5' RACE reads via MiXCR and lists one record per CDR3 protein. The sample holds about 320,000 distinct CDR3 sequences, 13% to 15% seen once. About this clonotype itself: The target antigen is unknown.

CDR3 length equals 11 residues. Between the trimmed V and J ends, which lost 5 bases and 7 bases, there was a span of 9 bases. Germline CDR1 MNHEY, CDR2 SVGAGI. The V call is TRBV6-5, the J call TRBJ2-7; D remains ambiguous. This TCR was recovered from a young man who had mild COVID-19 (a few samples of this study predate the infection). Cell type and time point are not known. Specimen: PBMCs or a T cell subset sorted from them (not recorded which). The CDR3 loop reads CASSPPPEQYF. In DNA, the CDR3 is TGTGCCAGCAGTCCTCCCCCGGAGCAGTACTTC.